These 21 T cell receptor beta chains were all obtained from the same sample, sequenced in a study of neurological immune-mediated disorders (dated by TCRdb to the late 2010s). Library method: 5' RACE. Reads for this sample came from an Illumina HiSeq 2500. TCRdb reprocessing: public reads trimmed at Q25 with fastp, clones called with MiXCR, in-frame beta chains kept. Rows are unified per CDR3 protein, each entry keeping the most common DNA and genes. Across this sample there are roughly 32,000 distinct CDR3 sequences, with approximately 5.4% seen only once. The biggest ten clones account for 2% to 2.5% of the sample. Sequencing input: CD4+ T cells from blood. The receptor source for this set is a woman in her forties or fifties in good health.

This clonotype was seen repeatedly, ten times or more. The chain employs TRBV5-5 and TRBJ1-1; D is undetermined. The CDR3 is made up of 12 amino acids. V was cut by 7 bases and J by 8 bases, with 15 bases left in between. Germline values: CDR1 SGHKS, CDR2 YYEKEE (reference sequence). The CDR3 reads CASELARSEAFF. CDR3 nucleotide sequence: TGTGCCAGCGAGCTTGCCCGTTCAGAAGCTTTCTTT.

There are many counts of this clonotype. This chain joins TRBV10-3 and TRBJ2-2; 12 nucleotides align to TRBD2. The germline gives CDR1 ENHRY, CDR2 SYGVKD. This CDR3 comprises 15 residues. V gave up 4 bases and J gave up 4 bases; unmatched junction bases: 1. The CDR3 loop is CAISATSGGTGELFF. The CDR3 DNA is TGTGCCATCAGTGCGACTAGCGGGGGCACCGGGGAGCTGTTTTTT.

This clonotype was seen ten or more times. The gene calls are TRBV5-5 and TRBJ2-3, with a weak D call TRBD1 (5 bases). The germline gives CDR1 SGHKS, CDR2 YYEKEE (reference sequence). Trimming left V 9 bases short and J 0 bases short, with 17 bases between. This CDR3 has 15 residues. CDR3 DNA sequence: TGTGCCACCAACAATATGGGGCCTAGCACAGATACGCAGTATTTT. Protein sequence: CATNNMGPSTDTQYF.

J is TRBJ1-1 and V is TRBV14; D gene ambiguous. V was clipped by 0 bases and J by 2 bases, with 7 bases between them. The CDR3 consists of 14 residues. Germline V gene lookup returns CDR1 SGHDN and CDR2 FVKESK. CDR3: CASSQDSRNTEAFF. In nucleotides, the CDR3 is TGTGCCAGCAGCCAAGATTCCCGAAACACTGAAGCTTTCTTT.

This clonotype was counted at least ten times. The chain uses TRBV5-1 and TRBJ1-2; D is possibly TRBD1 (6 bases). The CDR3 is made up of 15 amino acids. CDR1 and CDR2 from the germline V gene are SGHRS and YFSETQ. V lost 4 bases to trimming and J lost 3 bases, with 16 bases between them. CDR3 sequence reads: CASSPGLGGYYGYTF. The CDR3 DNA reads TGCGCCAGCAGCCCTGGCTTAGGGGGGTACTATGGCTACACCTTC.

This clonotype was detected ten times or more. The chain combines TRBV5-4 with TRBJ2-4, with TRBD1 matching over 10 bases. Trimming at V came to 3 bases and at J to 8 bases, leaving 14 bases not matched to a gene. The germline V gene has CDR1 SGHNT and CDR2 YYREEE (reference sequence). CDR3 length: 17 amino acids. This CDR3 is CASSSAPTGGLGDIQYF. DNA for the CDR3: TGTGCCAGCAGCTCGGCCCCGACAGGGGGCCTCGGGGACATTCAGTACTTC.

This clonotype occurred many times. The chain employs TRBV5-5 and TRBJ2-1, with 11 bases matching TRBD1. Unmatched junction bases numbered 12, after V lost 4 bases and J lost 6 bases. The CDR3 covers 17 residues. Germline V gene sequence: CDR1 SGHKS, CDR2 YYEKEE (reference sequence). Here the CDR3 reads CASSGGQGALEGNEQFF. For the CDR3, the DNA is TGTGCCAGCAGCGGCGGACAGGGGGCCCTAGAGGGCAATGAGCAGTTCTTC.

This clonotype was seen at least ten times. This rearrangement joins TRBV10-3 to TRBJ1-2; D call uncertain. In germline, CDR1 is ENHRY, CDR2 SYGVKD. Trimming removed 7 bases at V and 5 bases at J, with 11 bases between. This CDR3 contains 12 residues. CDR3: CAITAERYGYTF. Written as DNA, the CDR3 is TGTGCCATCACCGCGGAGCGATATGGCTACACCTTC.

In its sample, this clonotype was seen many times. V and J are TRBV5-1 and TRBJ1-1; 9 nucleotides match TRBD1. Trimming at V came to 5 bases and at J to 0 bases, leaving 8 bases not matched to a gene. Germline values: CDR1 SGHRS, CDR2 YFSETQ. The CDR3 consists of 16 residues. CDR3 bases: TGCGCCAGCAGTTCCGGGACAGGGATTCTGAACACTGAAGCTTTCTTT. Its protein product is CASSSGTGILNTEAFF.

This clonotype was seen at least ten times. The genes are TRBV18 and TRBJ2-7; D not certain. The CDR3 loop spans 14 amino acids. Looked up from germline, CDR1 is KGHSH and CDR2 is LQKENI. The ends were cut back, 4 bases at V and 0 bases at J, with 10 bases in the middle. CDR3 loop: CASSLGSSSYEQYF. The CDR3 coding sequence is TGTGCCAGCTCACTCGGGTCAAGCTCCTACGAGCAGTACTTC.

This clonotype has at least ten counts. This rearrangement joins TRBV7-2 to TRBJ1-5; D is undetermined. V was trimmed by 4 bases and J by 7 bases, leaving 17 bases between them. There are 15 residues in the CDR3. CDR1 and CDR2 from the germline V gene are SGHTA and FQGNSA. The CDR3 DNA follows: TGTGCCAGCAGCTCTGGGCCCCCCGAGCGACAGCCCCAGCATTTT. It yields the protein CASSSGPPERQPQHF.

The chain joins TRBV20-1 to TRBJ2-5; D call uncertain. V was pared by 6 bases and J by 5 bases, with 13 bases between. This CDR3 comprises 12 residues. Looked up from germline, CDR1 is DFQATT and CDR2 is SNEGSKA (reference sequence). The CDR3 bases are TGCAGTGCCCCGGATGTTGGGGAGACCCAGTACTTC. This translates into CSAPDVGETQYF.

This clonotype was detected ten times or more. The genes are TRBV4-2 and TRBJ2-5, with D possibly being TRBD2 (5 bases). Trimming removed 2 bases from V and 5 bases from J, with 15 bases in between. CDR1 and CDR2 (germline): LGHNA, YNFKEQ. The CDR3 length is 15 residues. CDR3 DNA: TGTGCCAGCAGCCAAAATTTTGGCGGGTCGGAGACCCAGTACTTC. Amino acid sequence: CASSQNFGGSETQYF.

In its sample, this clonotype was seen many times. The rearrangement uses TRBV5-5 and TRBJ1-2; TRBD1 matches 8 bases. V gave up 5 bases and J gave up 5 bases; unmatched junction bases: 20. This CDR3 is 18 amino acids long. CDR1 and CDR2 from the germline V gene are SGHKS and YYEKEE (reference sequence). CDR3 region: CASRLLYRDRITSYGYTF. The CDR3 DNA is TGTGCCAGCAGATTACTCTATCGGGACAGGATAACATCTTATGGCTACACCTTC.

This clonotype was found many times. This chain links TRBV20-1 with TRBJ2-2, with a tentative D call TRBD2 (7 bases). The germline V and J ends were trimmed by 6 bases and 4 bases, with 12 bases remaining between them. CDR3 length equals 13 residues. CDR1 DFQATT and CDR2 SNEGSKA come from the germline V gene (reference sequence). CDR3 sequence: CSARGRGTGELFF. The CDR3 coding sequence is TGCAGTGCGCGGGGGCGAGGCACCGGGGAGCTGTTTTTT.

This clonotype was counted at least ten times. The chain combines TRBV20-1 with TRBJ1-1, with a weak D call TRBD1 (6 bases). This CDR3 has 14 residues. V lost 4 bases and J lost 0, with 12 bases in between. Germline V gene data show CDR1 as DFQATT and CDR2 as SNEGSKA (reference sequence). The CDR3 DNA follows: TGCAGTGCTAAACAGGGACTCATGAACACTGAAGCTTTCTTT. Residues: CSAKQGLMNTEAFF.

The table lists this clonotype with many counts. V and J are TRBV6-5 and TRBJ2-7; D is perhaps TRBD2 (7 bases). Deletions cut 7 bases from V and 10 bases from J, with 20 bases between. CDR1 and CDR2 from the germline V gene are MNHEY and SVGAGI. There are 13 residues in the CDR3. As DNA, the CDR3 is TGTGCCAGCAAACAAGGGGGGGCCTACTATCAGTACTTC. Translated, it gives CASKQGGAYYQYF.

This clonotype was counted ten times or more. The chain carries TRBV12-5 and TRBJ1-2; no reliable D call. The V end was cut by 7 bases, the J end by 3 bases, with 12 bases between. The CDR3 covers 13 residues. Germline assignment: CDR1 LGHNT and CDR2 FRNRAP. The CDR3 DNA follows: TGTGCTAGTGCCCTAGCCCTTTACTATGGCTACACCTTC. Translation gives CASALALYYGYTF.

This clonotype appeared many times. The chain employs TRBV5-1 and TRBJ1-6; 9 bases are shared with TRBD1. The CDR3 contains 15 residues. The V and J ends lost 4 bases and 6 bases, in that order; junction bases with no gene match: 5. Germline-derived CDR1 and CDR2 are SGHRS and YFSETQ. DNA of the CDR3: TGCGCCAGCAGCCCGGGGACAGGGATTAATTCACCCCTCCACTTT. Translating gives CASSPGTGINSPLHF.

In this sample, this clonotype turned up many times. Written as DNA, the CDR3 is TGCAGTGCCAAGACGGCGGGTGCTAGCAATCAGCCCCAGCATTTT. It yields the protein CSAKTAGASNQPQHF. The V gene is TRBV20-1, the J gene TRBJ1-5; unclear D gene. V lost 6 bases, J lost 0 bases, and 15 bases lay in between. The CDR3 is made up of 15 amino acids. The germline V gene encodes CDR1 DFQATT and CDR2 SNEGSKA (reference sequence).

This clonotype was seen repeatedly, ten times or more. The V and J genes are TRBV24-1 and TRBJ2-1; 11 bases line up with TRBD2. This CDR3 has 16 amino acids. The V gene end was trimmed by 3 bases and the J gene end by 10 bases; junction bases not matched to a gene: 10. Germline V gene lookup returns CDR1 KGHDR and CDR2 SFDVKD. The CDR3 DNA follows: TGTGCCACCAGTGATCCTAGCGGGGGGCCGGTACGGGAGCAGTTCTTC. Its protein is CATSDPSGGPVREQFF.